This T cell receptor beta chain appears in the sequencing data of a study of beta chain features in type 1 diabetes. Study-level information: Age, gender and cell yields were alike across patients and healthy donors.

Expressed TCRB transcripts got sequenced, as all isolated RNA was reverse transcribed. Assay used: immunoSEQ multiplex PCR; TCRdb lists only in-frame clones, some missing. The data hold 150,000 to 160,000 clones, with roughly 10% observed a single time. This clone was seen only a few times. Trimming at V came to 4 bases and at J to 4 bases, leaving 1 base not matched to a gene. This CDR3 region has 13 residues. CDR1 is SNHLY, CDR2 FYNNEI, per germline. Every donor had blood drawn once into heparin, 100 to 150 mL on average. The sequenced sample consisted of central memory CD4+ T cells from blood. The receptor comes from a man aged 18 to 35 in good health. The chain joins TRBV2 to TRBJ1-1, with TRBD1 matching 9 bases. The CDR3 region is CASSVTGGTEAFF. In nucleotides, the CDR3 is TGTGCCAGCAGTGTGACAGGGGGCACTGAAGCTTTCTTT.